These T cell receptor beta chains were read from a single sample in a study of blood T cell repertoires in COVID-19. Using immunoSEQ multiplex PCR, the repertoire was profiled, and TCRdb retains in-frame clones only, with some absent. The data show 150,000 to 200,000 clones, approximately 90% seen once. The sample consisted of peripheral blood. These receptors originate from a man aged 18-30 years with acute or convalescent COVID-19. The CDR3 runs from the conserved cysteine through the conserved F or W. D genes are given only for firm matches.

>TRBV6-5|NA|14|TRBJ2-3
CASSQPGSTDTQYF
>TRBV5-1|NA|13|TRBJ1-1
CASTQGRNTEAFF
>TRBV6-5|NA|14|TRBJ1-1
CASSFSTGNTEAFF
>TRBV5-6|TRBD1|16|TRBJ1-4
CASSRDRITTNEKLFF
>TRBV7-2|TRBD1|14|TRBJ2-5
CASSSTGAQETQYF
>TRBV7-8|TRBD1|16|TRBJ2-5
CASSSSRTGGAETQYF
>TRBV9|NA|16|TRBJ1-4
CASSATEGGINEKLFF
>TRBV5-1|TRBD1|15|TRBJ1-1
CASAYGDRDGAEAFF
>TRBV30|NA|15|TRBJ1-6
CACFNLDSFNSPLHF
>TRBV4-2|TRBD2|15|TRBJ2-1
CASSQTSGGAYEQFF
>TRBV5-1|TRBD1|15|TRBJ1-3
CASRVDRGPGNTIYF
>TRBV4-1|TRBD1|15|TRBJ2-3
CASSRTGITTDTQYF
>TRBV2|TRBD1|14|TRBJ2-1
CASSEQGAYNEQFF
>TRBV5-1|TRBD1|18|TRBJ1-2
CASSLAGGQRDSNYGYTF
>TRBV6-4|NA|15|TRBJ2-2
CASSEGHENTGELFF
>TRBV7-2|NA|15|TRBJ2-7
CASSFARRSSYEQYF
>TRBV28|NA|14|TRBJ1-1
CASRGFTSGTEAFF
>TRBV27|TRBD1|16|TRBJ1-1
CASRVFKGAVNTEAFF
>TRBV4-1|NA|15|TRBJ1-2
CASSQDEGVTYGYTF
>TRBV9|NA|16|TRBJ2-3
CASSTAPGGLGDTQYF
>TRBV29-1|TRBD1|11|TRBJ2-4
CSVDRGNIQYF
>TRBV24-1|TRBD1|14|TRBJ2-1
CATSAGQVADEQFF
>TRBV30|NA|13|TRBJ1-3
CAWSVLLGNTIYF
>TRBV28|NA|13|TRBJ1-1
CASSFGFRTEAFF
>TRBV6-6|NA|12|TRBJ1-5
CASKRGNQPQHF
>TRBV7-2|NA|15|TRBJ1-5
CASSSRGGAGQPQHF
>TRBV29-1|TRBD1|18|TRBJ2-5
CSVERWARTGNTQETQYF
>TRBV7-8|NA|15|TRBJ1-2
CASSESRLLDYGYTF
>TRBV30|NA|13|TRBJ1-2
CAAEEGVNYGYTF
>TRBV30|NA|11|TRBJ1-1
CAWSFRSEAFF
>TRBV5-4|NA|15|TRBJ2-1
CASSLGIGGSNEQFF
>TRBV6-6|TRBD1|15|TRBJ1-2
CASSYGAGTGDGYTF
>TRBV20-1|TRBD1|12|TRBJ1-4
CSASQGDEKLFF
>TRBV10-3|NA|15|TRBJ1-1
CAISTRQETNTEAFF
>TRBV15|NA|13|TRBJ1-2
CATSRDSGSGYTF
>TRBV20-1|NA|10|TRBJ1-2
CSAPDYGYTF
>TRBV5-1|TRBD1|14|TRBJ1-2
CASRMTDRAEGYTF
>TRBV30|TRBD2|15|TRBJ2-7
CAWSVYGGGKDEQYF
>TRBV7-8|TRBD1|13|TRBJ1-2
CASSPRGLAGYTF
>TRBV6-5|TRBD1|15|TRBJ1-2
CASRDRQGARFGYTF
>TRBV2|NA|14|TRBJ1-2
CASRADFLTPGYTF
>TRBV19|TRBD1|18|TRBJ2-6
CASTLRDRGLSGANVLTF
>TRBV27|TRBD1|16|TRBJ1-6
CASRLDRVSYNSPLHF
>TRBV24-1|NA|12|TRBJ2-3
CATNGRTDTQYF
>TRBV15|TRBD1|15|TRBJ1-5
CATSRGQGPSQPQHF
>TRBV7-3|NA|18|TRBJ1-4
CASSLGTVSGATNEKLFF
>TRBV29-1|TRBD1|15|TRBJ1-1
CSVETQGAMNTEAFF
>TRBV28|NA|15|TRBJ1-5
CASSLLSGDHQPQHF
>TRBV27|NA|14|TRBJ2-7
CASSSANKPYEQYF